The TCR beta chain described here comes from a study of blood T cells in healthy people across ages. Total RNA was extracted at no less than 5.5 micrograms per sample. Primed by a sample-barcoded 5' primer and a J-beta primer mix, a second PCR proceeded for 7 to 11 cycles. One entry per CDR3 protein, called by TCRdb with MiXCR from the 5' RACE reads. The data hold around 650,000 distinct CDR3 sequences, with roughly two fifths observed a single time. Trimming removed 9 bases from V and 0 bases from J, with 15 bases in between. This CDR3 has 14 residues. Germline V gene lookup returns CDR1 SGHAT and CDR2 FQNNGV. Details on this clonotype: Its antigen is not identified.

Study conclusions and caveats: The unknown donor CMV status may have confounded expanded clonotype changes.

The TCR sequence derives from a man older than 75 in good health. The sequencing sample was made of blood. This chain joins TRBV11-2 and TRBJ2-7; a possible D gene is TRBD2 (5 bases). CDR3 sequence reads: CASSARISSYEQYF. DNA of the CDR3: TGTGCCAGTAGCGCGAGAATCAGCTCCTACGAGCAGTACTTC. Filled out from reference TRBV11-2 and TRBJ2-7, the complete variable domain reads EAGVAQSPRYKIIEKRQSVAFWCNPISGHATLYWYQQILGQGPKLLIQFQNNGVVDDSQLPKDRFSAERLKGVDSTLKIQPAKLEDSAVYLCASSARISSYEQYFGPGTRLTVT.